The 9 T cell receptor beta chains below all came from one sample that was sequenced in a study of OX40 agonist ivuxolimab in advanced cancers. The assay was immunoSEQ multiplex PCR, and TCRdb's table has in-frame clones only and misses some. The sample holds under 55,000 clones; approximately 88% are singletons and the top ten take roughly an eighth. The source material was CD4+ or CD8+ T cells sorted from blood, sampled in a trial of the OX40 agonist ivuxolimab. The receptors derive from an adult with an advanced solid tumor such as melanoma, head and neck, liver or kidney cancer.

The V call is TRBV27, the J call TRBJ1-6, with D unclear. V lost 3 bases and J lost 10, with 13 bases in between. The CDR3 covers 14 residues. Germline CDR1 reads MNHEY; CDR2 reads SMNVEV (reference sequence). CDR3 region: CASSLDGVVSPLHF. The CDR3 coding sequence is TGTGCCAGCAGTTTGGACGGTGTTGTCTCACCCCTCCACTTT.

Only one count was recorded for this clone. The V call is TRBV18, the J call TRBJ1-1; TRBD1 matches at 7 bases. The ends lost 6 bases at V and 1 base at J; junction bases unmatched: 2. CDR1 is KGHSH and CDR2 is LQKENI in the germline V gene. This CDR3 has 13 residues. CDR3 nucleotides: TGTGCCAGCTCCCAGGGGGAGAACACTGAAGCTTTCTTT. This sequence encodes CASSQGENTEAFF. Full variable domain (rest looked up from reference TRBV18 and TRBJ1-1): NAGVMQNPRHLVRRRGQEARLRCSPMKGHSHVYWYRQLPEEGLKFMVYLQKENIIDESGMPKERFSAEFPKEGPSILRIQQVVRGDSAAYFCASSQGENTEAFFGQGTRLTVV.

The rearrangement joins TRBV30 to TRBJ1-1; D is unclear. This CDR3 spans 13 amino acids. Germline CDR1 and CDR2: GTSNPN and SVGIG (reference sequence). Trimming took 4 bases from V and 1 from J, leaving 10 bases between them. CDR3: CAWKGHSNTEAFF. The CDR3 bases are TGTGCCTGGAAGGGCCACTCGAACACTGAAGCTTTCTTT.

The chain is built from TRBV29-1 and TRBJ2-5, with D possibly matching TRBD1 (5 bases). CDR1 is SQVTM, CDR2 ANQGSEA, per germline. The CDR3 is made up of 14 amino acids. V shed 1 base and J shed 9 bases, with 18 bases lying between them. As DNA, the CDR3 is TGCAGCGTTGAAGGGGGCAGCTGGAGCAATTCCCAGTACTTC. It yields the protein CSVEGGSWSNSQYF. Looking up the rest from reference TRBV29-1 and TRBJ2-5 gives the full variable domain: SAVISQKPSRDICQRGTSLTIQCQVDSQVTMMFWYRQQPGQSLTLIATANQGSEATYESGFVIDKFPISRPNLTFSTLTVSNMSPEDSSIYLCSVEGGSWSNSQYFGPGTRLLVL.

The chain couples TRBV9 to TRBJ1-1; D perhaps matches TRBD1 (5 bases). Looked up from germline, CDR1 is SGDLS and CDR2 is YYNGEE. CDR3 length: 14 amino acids. V dropped 0 bases and J dropped 5 bases, with 11 bases sitting between them. CDR3 DNA sequence: TGTGCCAGCAGCGTAGACGGTGGGGGAACTGAAGCTTTCTTT. It is translated as CASSVDGGGTEAFF.

This sequence joins TRBV28 and TRBJ2-6; 8 nucleotides agree with TRBD1. Germline CDR1 and CDR2: MDHEN and SYDVKM. The CDR3 has 15 amino acids. Trimming cost V 6 bases and J 4 bases; bases outside gene matches: 5. CDR3 DNA: TGTGCCAGCAGCCGGACAGGGACGGGGGCCAACGTCCTGACTTTC. It codes for CASSRTGTGANVLTF.

V gene TRBV4-3 combines with J gene TRBJ2-7; D unresolved. Germline V CDR1 and CDR2: LGHNA, YSLEER. The CDR3 covers 18 residues. V was cut by 0 bases and J by 0 bases, with 18 bases left in between. This chain's CDR3 is CASSQDRGRTVSSYEQYF. Written as DNA, the CDR3 is TGCGCCAGCAGCCAAGATCGTGGCAGGACGGTAAGCTCCTACGAGCAGTACTTC.

The chain links TRBV30 to TRBJ1-2, with D possibly TRBD1 on 5 matching bases. V was trimmed by 3 bases and J by 4 bases, leaving 15 bases between them. Germline V CDR1 and CDR2: GTSNPN, SVGIG (reference sequence). The CDR3 is 14 residues long. The CDR3 nucleotides read TGTGCCTGGAGCACCGGGACTACGGTCTATGGCTACACCTTC. Translated: CAWSTGTTVYGYTF.

In DNA, the CDR3 is TGTGCCAGCGGAAGGGACTACACAGATACGCAGTATTTT. As protein: CASGRDYTDTQYF. The V and J genes are TRBV6-6 and TRBJ2-3, with 7 bases fitting TRBD2. From germline, CDR1 is MNHNY and CDR2 SVGAGI (reference sequence). This CDR3 contains 13 residues. Trimming at V came to 8 bases and at J to 2 bases, leaving 4 bases not matched to a gene.